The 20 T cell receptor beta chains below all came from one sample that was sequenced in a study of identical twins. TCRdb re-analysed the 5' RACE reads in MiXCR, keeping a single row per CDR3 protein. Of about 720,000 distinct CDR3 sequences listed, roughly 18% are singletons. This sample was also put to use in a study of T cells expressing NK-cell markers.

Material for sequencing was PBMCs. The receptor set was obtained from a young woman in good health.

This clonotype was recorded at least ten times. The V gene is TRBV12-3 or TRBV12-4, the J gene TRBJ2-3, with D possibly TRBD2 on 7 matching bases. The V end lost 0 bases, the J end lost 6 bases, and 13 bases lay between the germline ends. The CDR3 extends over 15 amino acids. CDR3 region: CASSLAGGPGDTQYF. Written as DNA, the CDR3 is TGTGCCAGCAGTTTAGCGGGGGGGCCGGGGGATACGCAGTATTTT.

The chain's CDR3 is CSVDRTNHEAFF. DNA for the CDR3: TGCAGCGTTGATCGGACGAACCATGAAGCTTTCTTT. The chain recombines TRBV29-1 with TRBJ1-1; no definite D call. Germline V gene lookup returns CDR1 SQVTM and CDR2 ANQGSEA. Deletions cut 3 bases from V and 7 bases from J, with 12 bases between. The CDR3 has 12 residues.

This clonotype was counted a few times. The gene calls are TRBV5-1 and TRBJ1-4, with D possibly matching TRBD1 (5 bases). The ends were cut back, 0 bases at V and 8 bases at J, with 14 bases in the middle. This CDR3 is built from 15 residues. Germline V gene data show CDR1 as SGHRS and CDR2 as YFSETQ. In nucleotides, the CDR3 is TGCGCCAGCAGCTTGGGACAGCCGGAGGGCGAAAAACTGTTTTTT. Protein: CASSLGQPEGEKLFF. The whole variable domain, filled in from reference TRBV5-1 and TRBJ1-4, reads KAGVTQTPRYLIKTRGQQVTLSCSPISGHRSVSWYQQTPGQGLQFLFEYFSETQRNKGNFPGRFSGRQFSNSRSEMNVSTLELGDSALYLCASSLGQPEGEKLFFGSGTQLSVL.

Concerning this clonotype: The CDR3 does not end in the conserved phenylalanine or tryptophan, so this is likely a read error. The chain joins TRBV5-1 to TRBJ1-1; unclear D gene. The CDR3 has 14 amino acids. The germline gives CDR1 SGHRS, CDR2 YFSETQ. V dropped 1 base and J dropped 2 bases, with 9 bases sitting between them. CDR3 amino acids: CASSLSLTNTEAFL. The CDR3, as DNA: TGCGCCAGCAGCTTGTCCCTGACTAACACTGAAGCTTTCCTT.

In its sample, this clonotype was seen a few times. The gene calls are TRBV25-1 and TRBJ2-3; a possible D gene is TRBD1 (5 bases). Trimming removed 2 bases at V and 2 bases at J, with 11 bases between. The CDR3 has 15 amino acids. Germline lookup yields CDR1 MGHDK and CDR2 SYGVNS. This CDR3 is CASSEPGPDTDTQYF. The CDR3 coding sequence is TGTGCCAGCAGTGAACCAGGGCCGGACACAGATACGCAGTATTTT.

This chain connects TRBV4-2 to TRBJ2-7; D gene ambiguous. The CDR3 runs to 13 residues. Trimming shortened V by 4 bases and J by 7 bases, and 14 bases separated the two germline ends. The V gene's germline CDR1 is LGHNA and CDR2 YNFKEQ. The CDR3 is CASSPPENLEQYF. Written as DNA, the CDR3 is TGTGCCAGCAGCCCCCCTGAGAACCTGGAGCAGTACTTC.

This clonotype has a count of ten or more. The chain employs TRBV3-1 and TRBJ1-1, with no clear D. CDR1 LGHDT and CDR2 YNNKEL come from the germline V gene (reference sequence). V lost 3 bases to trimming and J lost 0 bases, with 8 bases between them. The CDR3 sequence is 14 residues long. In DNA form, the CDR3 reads TGTGCCAGCAGCCAGCGACACCTGAACACTGAAGCTTTCTTT. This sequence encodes CASSQRHLNTEAFF.

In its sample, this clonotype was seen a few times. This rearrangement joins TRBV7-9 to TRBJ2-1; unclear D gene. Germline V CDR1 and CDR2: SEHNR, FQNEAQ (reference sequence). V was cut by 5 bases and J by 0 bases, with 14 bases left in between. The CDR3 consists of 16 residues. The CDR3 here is CASSPLRLLSYNEQFF. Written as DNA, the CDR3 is TGTGCCAGCAGCCCCCTCCGCCTCCTCTCCTACAATGAGCAGTTCTTC.

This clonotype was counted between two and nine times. In DNA form, the CDR3 reads TGCAGTGCTAGAACTAGCGGGGGTACCTACAATGAGCAGTTCTTC. This sequence encodes CSARTSGGTYNEQFF. J is TRBJ2-1 and V is TRBV20-1; 11 nucleotides line up with TRBD2. The CDR3 covers 15 residues. Germline V gene data show CDR1 as DFQATT and CDR2 as SNEGSKA (reference sequence). V shed 2 bases, J shed 2 bases, and the junction held 2 bases outside the gene matches.

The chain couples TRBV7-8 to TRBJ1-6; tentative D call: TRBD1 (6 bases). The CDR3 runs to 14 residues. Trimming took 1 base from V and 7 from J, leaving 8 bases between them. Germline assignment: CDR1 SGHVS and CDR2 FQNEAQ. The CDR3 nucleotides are TGTGCCAGCAGCTTAGTAGGGGGGAATTCACCCCTCCACTTT. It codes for CASSLVGGNSPLHF.

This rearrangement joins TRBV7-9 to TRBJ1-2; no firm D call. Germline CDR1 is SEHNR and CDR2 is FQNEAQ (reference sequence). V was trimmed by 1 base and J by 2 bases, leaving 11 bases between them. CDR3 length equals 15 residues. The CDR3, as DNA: TGTGCCAGCAGCTTAGTTGTAGGGCTCAACTATGGCTACACCTTC. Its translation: CASSLVVGLNYGYTF. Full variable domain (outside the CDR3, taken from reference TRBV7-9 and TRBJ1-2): DTGVSQNPRHKITKRGQNVTFRCDPISEHNRLYWYRQTLGQGPEFLTYFQNEAQLEKSRLLSDRFSAERPKGSFSTLEIQRTEQGDSAMYLCASSLVVGLNYGYTFGSGTRLTVV.

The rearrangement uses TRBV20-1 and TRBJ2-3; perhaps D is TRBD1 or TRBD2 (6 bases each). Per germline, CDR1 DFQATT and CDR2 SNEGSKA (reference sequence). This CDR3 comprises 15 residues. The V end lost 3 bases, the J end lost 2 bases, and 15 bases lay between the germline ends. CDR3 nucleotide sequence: TGCAGTGCTAGTCCCCGGGGGCTATCCACAGATACGCAGTATTTT. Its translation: CSASPRGLSTDTQYF.

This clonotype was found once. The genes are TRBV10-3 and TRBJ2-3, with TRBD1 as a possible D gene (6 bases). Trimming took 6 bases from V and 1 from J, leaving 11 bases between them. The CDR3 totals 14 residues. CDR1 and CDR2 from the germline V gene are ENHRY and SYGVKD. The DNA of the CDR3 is TGTGCCATCAGGTTACAGGGAGGCACAGATACGCAGTATTTT. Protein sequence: CAIRLQGGTDTQYF.

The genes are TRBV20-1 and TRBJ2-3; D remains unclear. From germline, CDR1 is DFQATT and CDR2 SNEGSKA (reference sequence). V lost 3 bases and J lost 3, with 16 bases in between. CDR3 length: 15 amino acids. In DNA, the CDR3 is TGCAGTGCTAGTGGGTTTAATAGGGCTACAGATACGCAGTATTTT. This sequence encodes CSASGFNRATDTQYF.

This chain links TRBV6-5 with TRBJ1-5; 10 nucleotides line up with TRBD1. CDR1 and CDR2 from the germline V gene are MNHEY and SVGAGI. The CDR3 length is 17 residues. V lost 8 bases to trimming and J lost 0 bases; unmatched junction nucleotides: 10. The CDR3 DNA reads TGTGCCAGCGTTGGCCGGGACAGGGGTTCTAGCAATCAGCCCCAGCATTTT. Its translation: CASVGRDRGSSNQPQHF.

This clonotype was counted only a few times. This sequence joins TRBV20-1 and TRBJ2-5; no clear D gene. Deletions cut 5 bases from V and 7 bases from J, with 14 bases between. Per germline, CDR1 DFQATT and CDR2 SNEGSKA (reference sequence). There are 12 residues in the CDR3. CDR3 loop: CSALTVSGTQYF. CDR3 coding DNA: TGCAGTGCTCTTACAGTCTCGGGGACCCAGTACTTC.

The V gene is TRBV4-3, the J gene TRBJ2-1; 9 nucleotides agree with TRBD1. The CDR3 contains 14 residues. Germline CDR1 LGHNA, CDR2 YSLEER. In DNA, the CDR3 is TGCGCAGCCTCCGGGACAGGGAACTACAATGAGCAGTTCTTC. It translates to CAASGTGNYNEQFF.

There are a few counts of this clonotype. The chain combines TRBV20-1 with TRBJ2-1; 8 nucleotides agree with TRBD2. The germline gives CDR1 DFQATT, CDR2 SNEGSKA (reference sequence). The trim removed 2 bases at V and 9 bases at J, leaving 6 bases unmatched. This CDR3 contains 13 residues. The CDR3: CSARHNAGGEQFF. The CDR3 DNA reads TGCAGTGCTAGACACAACGCGGGGGGTGAGCAGTTCTTC.

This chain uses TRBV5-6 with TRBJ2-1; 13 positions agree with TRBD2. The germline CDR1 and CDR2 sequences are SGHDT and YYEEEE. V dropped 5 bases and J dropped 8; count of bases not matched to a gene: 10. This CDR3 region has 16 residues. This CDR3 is CASRDGTSGVNDEQFF. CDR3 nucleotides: TGTGCCAGCAGGGATGGGACTAGCGGGGTAAACGATGAGCAGTTCTTC. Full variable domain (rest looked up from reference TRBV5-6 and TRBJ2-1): DAGVTQSPTHLIKTRGQQVTLRCSPKSGHDTVSWYQQALGQGPQFIFQYYEEEERQRGNFPDRFSGHQFPNYSSELNVNALLLGDSALYLCASRDGTSGVNDEQFFGPGTRLTVL.

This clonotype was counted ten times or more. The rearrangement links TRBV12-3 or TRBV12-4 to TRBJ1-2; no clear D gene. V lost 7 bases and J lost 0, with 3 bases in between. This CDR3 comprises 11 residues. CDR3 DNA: TGTGCCAGCACCCCTAACTATGGCTACACCTTC. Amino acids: CASTPNYGYTF.